A selection of T cell receptor beta chains follows, all from one sample in a study of T cell responses to AZD1222 COVID-19 vaccine. Clones were read by immunoSEQ multiplex PCR, and TCRdb kept only the in-frame ones, dropping some. This sample has roughly 62,000 clones; more than 70% occur once, and the top ten carry about 14%. The sample here was peripheral blood, taken on day 0 of AZD1222 vaccination. The source is an adult in good health. CDR3s include the opening cysteine and the closing phenylalanine or tryptophan. Each record gives: V gene, CDR3 length, CDR3 protein.

V gene: TRBV9; CDR3 length: 16; CDR3 protein: CASSVEGGFGNQPQHF
V gene: TRBV7-6; CDR3 length: 15; CDR3 protein: CASSLADRYNSPLHF
V gene: TRBV7-9; CDR3 length: 14; CDR3 protein: CASSPLDRAYEQYF
V gene: TRBV19; CDR3 length: 15; CDR3 protein: CASSIFRTSNYGYTF
V gene: TRBV9; CDR3 length: 14; CDR3 protein: CASSARDARNTIYF
V gene: TRBV3-1/TRBV3-2; CDR3 length: 14; CDR3 protein: CASSQDSRGETQYF
V gene: TRBV7-3; CDR3 length: 13; CDR3 protein: CASSLQADQPQHF
V gene: TRBV9; CDR3 length: 14; CDR3 protein: CASSVDLGSSPLHF
V gene: TRBV6-2/TRBV6-3; CDR3 length: 15; CDR3 protein: CASSNRENYQETQYF
V gene: TRBV7-8; CDR3 length: 14; CDR3 protein: CASSLGPSEYEQYF
V gene: TRBV27; CDR3 length: 16; CDR3 protein: CASSRRQGTPTDTQYF
V gene: TRBV7-2; CDR3 length: 14; CDR3 protein: CASSLEYSNQPQHF
V gene: TRBV7-9; CDR3 length: 12; CDR3 protein: CASSHQGRGYTF
V gene: TRBV7-6; CDR3 length: 15; CDR3 protein: CASSLASGGGTEAFF
V gene: TRBV21-1; CDR3 length: 16; CDR3 protein: CASSKKGRTFTDTQYF
V gene: TRBV7-9; CDR3 length: 15; CDR3 protein: CASSLGTSGLYEQFF